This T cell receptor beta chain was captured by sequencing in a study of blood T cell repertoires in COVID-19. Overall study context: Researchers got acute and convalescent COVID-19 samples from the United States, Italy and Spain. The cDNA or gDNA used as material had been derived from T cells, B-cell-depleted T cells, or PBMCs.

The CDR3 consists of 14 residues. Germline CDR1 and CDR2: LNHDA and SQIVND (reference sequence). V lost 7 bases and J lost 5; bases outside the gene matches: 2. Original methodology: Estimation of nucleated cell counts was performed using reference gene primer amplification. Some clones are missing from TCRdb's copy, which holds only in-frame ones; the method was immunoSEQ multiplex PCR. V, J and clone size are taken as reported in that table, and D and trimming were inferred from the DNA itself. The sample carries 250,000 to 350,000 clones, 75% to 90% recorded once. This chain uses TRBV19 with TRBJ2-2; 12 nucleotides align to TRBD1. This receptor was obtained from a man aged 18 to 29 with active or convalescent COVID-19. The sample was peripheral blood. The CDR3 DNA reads TGTGCCAGTACGGGACAGGGGGCTACCGGGGAGCTGTTTTTT. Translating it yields CASTGQGATGELFF.